This T cell receptor beta chain was recovered during a study of post-analysis software for immune sequencing data. Regarding the study as a whole: In patients, TRBV5-6, TRBV5-1 and TRBV20-1 belonged to 4 or 5 TRBV segments found more frequently than in controls.

Remarks on this clonotype: Its specificity is unknown.

The library was made from cDNA and included unique molecular identifiers. The T cell input of roughly 0.95 to 10 million gave roughly 500,000 cDNA molecules. TCRdb re-called the PCR reads through MiXCR, storing one row per CDR3 protein. The sample comprises roughly 670,000 distinct CDR3 sequences, around 64% of which are singletons, and about 10% rests with the top ten. The ends were cut back, 3 bases at V and 4 bases at J, with 12 bases in the middle. The CDR3 has 14 amino acids. The source of this sequence is a girl aged 2 to 10 with multiple sclerosis. Sequenced: blood. This chain uses TRBV12-3 or TRBV12-4 with TRBJ2-5; D is uncertain. The chain's CDR3 is CASSFVGYRETQYF. CDR3 DNA: TGTGCCAGCAGTTTCGTGGGTTACCGAGAGACCCAGTACTTC.